In its sample, the clone carrying this T cell receptor beta chain was seen many times. As yet, its antigen is unknown. CDR1 is SGHVS, CDR2 FNYEAQ, per germline. CDR3 size: 16 residues. V lost 5 bases and J lost 5, with 21 bases in between. The beta constant-region primer was an equimolar mix of two oligonucleotides covering TRBC1 and TRBC2. TCRdb used MiXCR to reprocess the UMI-ligation and nested PCR reads, holding one entry per CDR3 protein. The data show 77,000 or so distinct CDR3 sequences, with over 10% seen just once and 0.75% to 0.95% held by the top ten. This entry belongs to a study of naive and memory T cell subsets. Points from the study as a whole: Between naive and memory subsets, TCR abundance power law exponents differed. Over 90% of naive TCR sequences appeared only once, unlike memory subsets. RNA-based TCR counts may shift with T cell activation and differentiation.

The J gene is TRBJ2-5, the V gene TRBV7-6; D may be TRBD2 (6 bases). The source is a human donor in good health. Sample: central memory CD4+ T cells from blood. DNA for the CDR3: TGTGCCAGCAGCGGCCGACTAGTCAGGGAGAAGGAGACCCAGTACTTC. Translation gives CASSGRLVREKETQYF.